The present entry profiles one T cell receptor beta chain with its context. This specimen belongs to a study of blood T cell repertoires in COVID-19. Across the study: Spain, Italy and the United States supplied samples that represented acute and convalescent COVID-19. PBMCs, B-cell-depleted T cells, or T cells provided the cDNA or gDNA that made up the material.

The CDR3 consists of 13 residues. CDR1 MNHEY and CDR2 SMNVEV come from the germline V gene (reference sequence). J lost 4 bases, V lost 6 bases, and 5 bases had no gene match. Source study methods: Estimates of nucleated cell counts were drawn from the amplification of reference gene primers. The protocol was immunoSEQ multiplex PCR, while the TCRdb copy is restricted to in-frame clones and leaves out a portion. V and J calls and clone size follow that table, whereas D and trimming were derived from the DNA. The repertoire has more than 65,000 clones, 80% to 85% of them found once; the top ten carry roughly 4%.

V and J are TRBV27 and TRBJ1-1; TRBD1 matches 7 bases. Material for sequencing was peripheral blood. The receptor's source is a man aged 50 to 60 with acute or convalescent COVID-19. CDR3 loop: CASRQGPSTEAFF. In nucleotides, the CDR3 is TGTGCCAGCAGACAGGGGCCCTCCACTGAAGCTTTCTTT.